These T cell receptor beta chains were read from a single sample in a study of T-cell reconstitution after alpha-beta-depleted transplantation in children. TCRdb independently ran MiXCR on the PCR reads; one entry per CDR3 protein. The repertoire has hundreds of thousands of distinct CDR3 sequences, less than 15% of them found once; the top ten carry 0.79%. Sequenced here: PBMCs, sampled before TCRalphabeta/CD19-depleted stem cell transplant. The receptor source for this set is a girl aged 2 to 10 with congenital amegakaryocytic thrombocytopenia, due to receive a stem cell transplant. The CDR3 runs from the conserved cysteine through the conserved F or W. A D gene is named only where the DNA matches it firmly. Clone size is given for some rows only: seen once, a few or many times, or a class if the clone is expanded.

j_gene | v_gene | abundance | d_gene | CDR3aa | CDR3nt
TRBJ2-1 | TRBV7-9 | - | - | CASSPIQPNSYNEQFF | TGTGCCAGCAGCCCTATCCAGCCTAACAGTTACAATGAGCAGTTCTTC
TRBJ2-4 | TRBV29-1 | - | - | CSVVSSLAKNIQYF | TGCAGCGTTGTCTCCAGCCTAGCCAAAAACATTCAGTACTTC
TRBJ2-1 | TRBV18 | - | TRBD2 | CASSPSGSTYNEQFF | TGTGCCAGCTCACCAAGCGGGAGCACCTACAATGAGCAGTTCTTC
TRBJ2-7 | TRBV6-2/TRBV6-3 | many | - | CASSRPARTYEQYF | TGTGCCAGCAGCAGACCCGCGAGGACATACGAGCAGTACTTC
TRBJ2-1 | TRBV4-1 | many | - | CASSQGLLLNDEQFF | TGCGCCAGCAGCCAAGGTCTCCTACTAAACGATGAGCAGTTCTTC
TRBJ2-4 | TRBV5-1 | - | - | CASSPEGAKNIQYF | TGCGCCAGCAGCCCTGAGGGGGCCAAAAACATTCAGTACTTC
TRBJ1-6 | TRBV12-3/TRBV12-4 | many | - | CASSSPGSVPLHF | TGTGCCAGCAGTTCCCCGGGATCGGTACCCCTCCACTTT
TRBJ2-1 | TRBV6-5 | many | - | CASSYSKDYNEQFF | TGTGCCAGCAGTTACTCTAAGGACTACAATGAGCAGTTCTTC
TRBJ2-3 | TRBV4-1 | few | - | CASSQVSGEADTQYF | TGCGCCAGCAGCCAAGTTTCAGGGGAGGCAGATACGCAGTATTTT
TRBJ2-5 | TRBV29-1 | - | - | CSVEKRETQYF | TGCAGCGTCGAGAAAAGGGAGACCCAGTACTTC
TRBJ2-7 | TRBV5-1 | few | TRBD2 | CASRKAGEGREQYF | TGCGCCAGCAGGAAGGCGGGAGAAGGCCGCGAGCAGTACTTC
TRBJ2-3 | TRBV7-9 | - | - | CASRKDSTDTQYF | TGTGCCAGCAGAAAGGACAGCACAGATACGCAGTATTTT
TRBJ2-1 | TRBV4-2 | - | TRBD2 | CASSQDLRGRLYEQFF | TGTGCCAGCAGCCAAGATCTGCGCGGGAGACTCTATGAGCAGTTCTTC
TRBJ2-1 | TRBV24-1 | - | - | CATSDPRSANYNEQFF | TGTGCCACGAGTGATCCTAGGTCCGCGAACTACAATGAGCAGTTCTTC
TRBJ1-1 | TRBV29-1 | many | - | CSVDRGNTEAFF | TGCAGCGTTGATCGGGGGAACACTGAAGCTTTCTTT
TRBJ1-4 | TRBV7-6 | many | - | CASSLEAGTNEKLFF | TGTGCCAGCAGCTTAGAAGCCGGCACTAATGAAAAACTGTTTTTT
TRBJ2-5 | TRBV5-1 | many | TRBD2 | CASSRWTSGEETQYF | TGCGCCAGCAGTCGCTGGACTAGCGGAGAAGAGACCCAGTACTTC
TRBJ2-1 | TRBV12-3/TRBV12-4 | - | TRBD1 | CASSPRDRVQFSYNEQFF | TGTGCCAGCAGTCCCCGGGACAGGGTTCAATTCTCCTACAATGAGCAGTTCTTC
TRBJ2-7 | TRBV5-1 | few | - | CASRFSVGYEQYF | TGCGCCAGCCGGTTTTCCGTCGGGTACGAGCAGTACTTC
TRBJ2-1 | TRBV5-5 | few | - | CASSPLGSRYNEQFF | TGTGCCAGCAGCCCGCTAGGTTCGCGCTACAATGAGCAGTTCTTC
TRBJ1-1 | TRBV4-1 | many | - | CASSQGHRNTEAFF | TGCGCCAGCAGCCAAGGACACAGGAACACTGAAGCTTTCTTT
TRBJ1-6 | TRBV5-5 | many | - | CASSYSIESSYNSPLHF | TGTGCCAGCAGCTATTCCATTGAAAGCTCCTATAATTCACCCCTCCACTTT
TRBJ1-1 | TRBV7-9 | many | TRBD1 | CASSLQGASTEAFF | TGTGCCAGCAGCCTCCAGGGGGCGAGCACTGAAGCTTTCTTT
TRBJ2-5 | TRBV4-1 | - | - | CASSQTGPTQETQYF | TGCGCCAGCAGCCAGACGGGACCGACACAAGAGACCCAGTACTTC
TRBJ1-1 | TRBV2 | few | - | CASPRGGDTEAFF | TGTGCCAGCCCTAGGGGTGGGGACACTGAAGCTTTCTTT
TRBJ2-3 | TRBV7-2 | - | - | CASRRAKGAVTQYF | TGTGCCAGCAGACGGGCGAAGGGCGCCGTTACGCAGTATTTT
TRBJ1-1 | TRBV5-1 | many | - | CASSLDGHEAFF | TGCGCCAGCAGCTTGGATGGGCATGAAGCTTTCTTT
TRBJ2-2 | TRBV29-1 | many | TRBD1 | CSGTGDTGELFF | TGCAGTGGGACAGGAGACACCGGGGAGCTGTTTTTT
TRBJ2-7 | TRBV20-1 | - | - | CSASHDSDEQYF | TGCAGTGCTAGCCACGACAGCGACGAGCAGTACTTC
TRBJ2-7 | TRBV7-9 | few | - | CASSSEEGLYEQYF | TGTGCCAGCAGCTCTGAGGAGGGCCTCTACGAGCAGTACTTC
TRBJ2-1 | TRBV2 | - | TRBD2 | CASSEVAGLAHRPVGNEQFF | TGTGCCAGCAGTGAGGTAGCGGGGTTGGCCCACAGGCCGGTTGGCAATGAGCAGTTCTTC
TRBJ1-2 | TRBV4-1 | - | - | CASRGVGFNYGYTF | TGCGCCAGCAGGGGAGTCGGTTTTAACTATGGCTACACCTTC
TRBJ2-3 | TRBV28 | many | TRBD1 | CASSVVRGPRDADTQYF | TGTGCCAGCAGTGTTGTCAGGGGGCCTCGAGATGCAGATACGCAGTATTTT
TRBJ2-4 | TRBV3-1 | - | - | CASSLHQGSKNIQYF | TGTGCCAGCAGCCTCCACCAGGGTTCCAAAAACATTCAGTACTTC
TRBJ2-7 | TRBV10-3 | few | TRBD2 | CAISDAAGLAGVSPYEQYF | TGTGCCATCAGCGACGCGGCGGGACTAGCGGGAGTGAGTCCCTACGAGCAGTACTTC
TRBJ1-5 | TRBV5-1 | - | TRBD1 | CASSMTGQGNQPPHF | TGCGCCAGCAGCATGACGGGACAGGGGAATCAGCCCCCGCATTTT
TRBJ2-3 | TRBV20-1 | many | - | CSAGERYTDTQYF | TGCAGTGCTGGGGAGCGGTACACAGATACGCAGTATTTT
TRBJ2-7 | TRBV5-1 | many | TRBD2 | CASSLSGGSSYEQYF | TGCGCCAGCAGCTTGAGCGGGGGCAGCTCCTACGAGCAGTACTTC
TRBJ2-2 | TRBV28 | - | - | CASSLYMSGELFF | TGTGCCAGCAGTTTATATATGTCCGGGGAGCTGTTTTTT
TRBJ2-3 | TRBV18 | - | - | CASSPQGQEDTQYF | TGTGCCAGCTCACCGCAGGGGCAGGAAGATACGCAGTATTTT
TRBJ2-1 | TRBV2 | - | TRBD2 | CACSLSLAGGLRFNEQFF | TGTGCCTGCAGCCTATCTCTTGCGGGAGGGTTGAGGTTTAATGAGCAGTTCTTC
TRBJ2-7 | TRBV6-1 | many | TRBD1 | CASSPPGQGYEQYF | TGTGCCAGCAGTCCTCCGGGACAGGGCTACGAGCAGTACTTC
TRBJ2-7 | TRBV5-1 | few | - | CASSWDGLRTYEQYF | TGCGCCAGCAGCTGGGACGGCTTAAGAACCTACGAGCAGTACTTC
TRBJ1-4 | TRBV29-1 | many | - | CSAVGGEREKLFF | TGCAGCGCTGTTGGGGGTGAGAGAGAAAAACTGTTTTTT
TRBJ2-2 | TRBV7-6 | many | - | CASGDFIRGTGELFF | TGTGCCAGCGGCGACTTTATCCGGGGTACCGGGGAGCTGTTTTTT
TRBJ1-6 | TRBV14 | - | - | CASSYSGNSPLHF | TGTGCCAGCAGTTACTCAGGGAATTCACCCCTCCACTTT
TRBJ2-3 | TRBV20-1 | few | - | CSARDWSGSTDTQYF | TGCAGTGCTAGAGATTGGAGCGGTAGCACAGATACGCAGTATTTT
TRBJ2-7 | TRBV10-3 | - | TRBD2 | CAIGFAGVSYEQYF | TGTGCCATCGGATTCGCGGGAGTTAGCTACGAGCAGTACTTC
TRBJ2-7 | TRBV7-8 | many | - | CASSFQTFYEQYF | TGTGCCAGCAGCTTTCAAACCTTCTACGAGCAGTACTTC
TRBJ2-1 | TRBV5-1 | few | - | CASSLPNLRSYNEQFF | TGCGCCAGCAGCTTGCCAAACTTGAGGTCCTACAATGAGCAGTTCTTC
TRBJ2-7 | TRBV10-3 | many | - | CAISGTKNEQYF | TGTGCCATCAGCGGGACAAAAAACGAGCAGTACTTC
TRBJ2-5 | TRBV10-3 | many | - | CAISEFREEETQYF | TGTGCCATCAGTGAGTTTAGGGAAGAAGAGACCCAGTACTTC
TRBJ2-5 | TRBV12-3/TRBV12-4 | many | TRBD2 | CASSSSGLAGPQETQYF | TGTGCCAGCAGTTCCTCGGGACTAGCGGGACCACAAGAGACCCAGTACTTC